The 16 T cell receptor beta chains given below trace back to one sample, sequenced in a study of response to subunit inactivated influenza vaccine. A single record per CDR3 protein comes from TCRdb applying MiXCR to the RT-PCR reads. The sample records some 520,000 distinct CDR3 sequences, 16% being singletons. The sample in question was CD4+ T cells sorted from PBMCs, obtained roughly 24 months after vaccination. The receptor source for this set is a man aged 50 to 75 who received an inactivated influenza vaccine.

This clonotype was counted between two and nine times. This chain joins TRBV24-1 and TRBJ2-3; 12 positions match TRBD2. Germline-derived CDR1 and CDR2 are KGHDR and SFDVKD. The J segment lost 9 bases and the V segment lost 4 bases, leaving 7 bases of the junction unmatched. CDR3 length equals 15 residues. CDR3 in DNA: TGTGCCACCAGTGACTCCCTAGCGGGAGGGAGGACGCAGTATTTT. Translated: CATSDSLAGGRTQYF.

The rearrangement links TRBV6-1 to TRBJ1-4, with TRBD1 as a possible D gene (5 bases). Germline V gives CDR1 MNHNS, CDR2 SASEGT. Trimming took 6 bases from V and 7 from J, leaving 18 bases between them. This CDR3 has 15 residues. The CDR3 DNA sequence: TGTGCCAGCAGCCGTTTGTTCGGGGGAGGTGAAAAACTGTTTTTT. Residues: CASSRLFGGGEKLFF.

This clonotype has more than one count but fewer than ten. The V gene is TRBV5-6, the J gene TRBJ2-1, with 8 nucleotides matching TRBD2. Germline-derived CDR1 and CDR2 are SGHDT and YYEEEE. CDR3 length: 15 amino acids. Trimming took 2 bases from V and 2 from J; bases not matched to a gene: 3. CDR3: CASSLGTRAYNEQFF. In nucleotides, the CDR3 is TGTGCCAGCAGCTTAGGGACTAGAGCCTACAATGAGCAGTTCTTC.

The sample holds a few counts of this clonotype. The rearrangement uses TRBV2 and TRBJ2-7; TRBD2 is a possible D gene (6 bases). The ends were cut back, 6 bases at V and 0 bases at J, with 12 bases in the middle. The CDR3 extends over 14 amino acids. Germline V lookup: CDR1 SNHLY, CDR2 FYNNEI. CDR3 loop: CASRGTPNSYEQYF. CDR3 bases: TGTGCCAGCAGGGGGACTCCTAACTCCTACGAGCAGTACTTC.

This clonotype has more than one count but fewer than ten. V is TRBV20-1 and J is TRBJ1-5, with D maybe TRBD1 (6 bases). Germline V CDR1 and CDR2: DFQATT, SNEGSKA (reference sequence). V lost 3 bases to trimming and J lost 0 bases, with 9 bases between them. The CDR3 is 14 amino acids. DNA for the CDR3: TGCAGTGCTAGCGGGGGGGCTAGCAATCAGCCCCAGCATTTT. Its protein is CSASGGASNQPQHF.

The V and J genes are TRBV20-1 and TRBJ2-7; D remains unclear. With 0 bases removed from V and 4 bases from J, the gap between germline ends came to 4 bases. Germline V lookup: CDR1 DFQATT, CDR2 SNEGSKA (reference sequence). The length of the CDR3 is 11 residues. CDR3 sequence reads: CSARDVYEQYF. In DNA form, the CDR3 reads TGCAGTGCTAGAGATGTATACGAGCAGTACTTC.

The V and J genes are TRBV21-1 and TRBJ2-5; the listed D gene, TRBD2, was not tested against the DNA. TRBV21-1 is designated a pseudogene. The CDR3 is 15 amino acids. The CDR3 coding sequence is TGTGCCAGCAGCAGCAGTAGCGGGATCCAAGAGACCCAGTACTTC. It specifies CASSSSSGIQETQYF.

The chain combines TRBV5-6 with TRBJ2-7; D possibly corresponds to TRBD2 (5 bases). Germline V gene lookup returns CDR1 SGHDT and CDR2 YYEEEE. The V end was cut by 0 bases, the J end by 3 bases, with 10 bases between. This CDR3 is 14 amino acids long. CDR3 region: CASSLGRDFYEQYF. The CDR3 DNA is TGTGCCAGCAGCTTGGGCCGGGATTTCTACGAGCAGTACTTC.

V and J are TRBV20-1 and TRBJ2-4; D is possibly TRBD1 or TRBD2 (5 bases each). CDR1 is DFQATT and CDR2 is SNEGSKA in the germline V gene (reference sequence). Deletions cut 5 bases from V and 6 bases from J, with 17 bases between. This CDR3 region has 14 residues. CDR3 sequence: CSAVPPGPVNIQYF. The CDR3 region has the DNA TGCAGTGCTGTCCCCCCGGGACCTGTAAACATTCAGTACTTC.

This sequence joins TRBV4-3 and TRBJ1-5; tentative D call: TRBD1 (5 bases). Germline lookup yields CDR1 LGHNA and CDR2 YSLEER. The CDR3 runs 15 residues. V lost 2 bases and J lost 7, with 15 bases in between. The CDR3 loop reads CASSQFTGLGQPQHF. CDR3 coding DNA: TGCGCCAGCAGCCAATTTACAGGTTTAGGACAGCCCCAGCATTTT.

In this sample, this clonotype turned up many times. The chain combines TRBV24-1 with TRBJ2-2, with 7 bases aligning to TRBD2. Germline V gene sequence: CDR1 KGHDR, CDR2 SFDVKD. V dropped 5 bases and J dropped 1; count of bases not matched to a gene: 9. The CDR3 runs to 17 residues. This chain's CDR3 is CATSGGRGRENTGELFF. In DNA, the CDR3 is TGTGCCACCAGTGGTGGGAGGGGCAGGGAGAACACCGGGGAGCTGTTTTTT.

V usage is TRBV4-2 and J usage is TRBJ2-3, with D possibly being TRBD1 (6 bases). CDR3 length: 15 residues. V lost 0 bases, J lost 5 bases, and 12 bases lay in between. CDR1 LGHNA and CDR2 YNFKEQ come from the germline V gene. The CDR3 DNA follows: TGTGCCAGCAGCCAAGATAGGGGGAGAGGAGATACGCAGTATTTT. Translating gives CASSQDRGRGDTQYF.

V gene TRBV4-1 combines with J gene TRBJ2-3, with TRBD2 matching 11 bases. This CDR3 has 14 residues. V trimming: 3 bases; J trimming: 7 bases; junction bases outside the gene matches: 3. Germline V lookup: CDR1 MGHRA, CDR2 YSYEKL. CDR3 sequence (DNA): TGCGCCAGCAGCCAGACTAGCGGGGAATATACGCAGTATTTT. Protein sequence: CASSQTSGEYTQYF.

This clonotype showed up just a few times. The chain carries TRBV4-1 and TRBJ1-2, with a possible D match to TRBD1 (6 bases). CDR1 and CDR2 (germline): MGHRA, YSYEKL. This CDR3 contains 17 residues. V was shortened by 4 bases and J by 3 bases, with 21 bases between the two germline ends. This chain's CDR3 is CASSPKYPFAGDYGYTF. CDR3 bases: TGCGCCAGCAGCCCGAAATACCCATTCGCAGGGGACTATGGCTACACCTTC.

This clonotype was seen a few times. The genes are TRBV20-1 and TRBJ1-5; tentatively, D is TRBD1 (6 bases). The CDR3 runs to 11 residues. V dropped 5 bases and J dropped 11 bases, with 13 bases sitting between them. CDR1 DFQATT and CDR2 SNEGSKA come from the germline V gene (reference sequence). The CDR3 sequence is CSASPTGTQHF. CDR3 nucleotide sequence: TGCAGTGCTTCTCCGACAGGAACCCAGCATTTT.

This clonotype was counted a few times. This may stem from a read error, because a much larger clone lies one nucleotide away. J is TRBJ1-5 and V is TRBV12-3 or TRBV12-4; TRBD1 matches 9 bases. J was trimmed by 11 bases and V by 7 bases; bases with no gene match: 12. The CDR3 runs 14 residues. The DNA for the CDR3 is TGTGCCAGCACCTTACAGGGGGCGCCTGGGGCCCAGCATTTT. Translating it yields CASTLQGAPGAQHF.